Shown below are 18 T cell receptor beta chains from a single sample sequenced in a study of blood T cell repertoires in COVID-19. Assay: immunoSEQ multiplex PCR; the TCRdb copy retains only in-frame clones and omits some. This table holds about 260,000 clones, 80% to 90% found once. Sequenced: PBMCs or T cells enriched from blood (not recorded which). The receptors were gathered from a man aged 25 to 40 with acute COVID-19.

The rearrangement links TRBV7-8 to TRBJ1-1, with D unresolved. This CDR3 region has 16 residues. Germline V lookup: CDR1 SGHVS, CDR2 FQNEAQ. V was cut by 8 bases and J by 4 bases, with 23 bases left in between. The CDR3 DNA sequence: TGTGCCAGCCCGGGCGGTACCGGGATGTCAGGCACTGAAGCTTTCTTT. Its translation: CASPGGTGMSGTEAFF.

The chain links TRBV18 to TRBJ2-1; possibly TRBD2 for D (5 bases). Trimming cost V 3 bases and J 8 bases, with 14 bases left between them. The CDR3 runs 14 residues. Germline loops: CDR1 KGHSH, CDR2 LQKENI. CDR3 in amino acids: CASSPLRTGDEQFF. The CDR3 DNA sequence: TGTGCCAGCTCACCCCTCCGGACTGGCGATGAGCAGTTCTTC.

This clone was observed a single time. This chain joins TRBV27 and TRBJ1-3; 8 nucleotides line up with TRBD1. The germline gives CDR1 MNHEY, CDR2 SMNVEV (reference sequence). The CDR3 spans 16 residues. The V and J ends lost 2 bases and 2 bases, in that order; junction bases with no gene match: 5. In DNA form, the CDR3 reads TGTGCCAGCAGTTTACGCGGACAGGGCACTGGAAACACCATATATTTT. Protein: CASSLRGQGTGNTIYF.

The V and J genes are TRBV28 and TRBJ1-5, with D uncertain. Trimming removed 7 bases at V and 9 bases at J, with 13 bases between. Germline V CDR1 and CDR2: MDHEN, SYDVKM. This CDR3 contains 12 residues. The CDR3 loop reads CASTEAPLPQHF. For the CDR3, the DNA is TGTGCCAGCACCGAAGCCCCGCTGCCCCAGCATTTT.

As regards this clone: Germline is not matched at one junction end, which may reflect a read error. This chain joins TRBV5-1 and TRBJ1-1, with no clear D. The CDR3 runs to 15 residues. Germline CDR1 reads SGHRS; CDR2 reads YFSETQ. For the CDR3, the DNA is TGTGCCAGCAGCGCTGACCCCATCCGGGACACTGAAGCTTTCTTT. It yields the protein CASSADPIRDTEAFF.

The CDR3 coding sequence is TGTGCCAGCAGCCTTCAGGGTCGGAATTCACCCCTCCACTTT. This encodes CASSLQGRNSPLHF. The J gene is TRBJ1-6, the V gene TRBV14; tentative D call: TRBD1 (5 bases). The CDR3 loop spans 14 amino acids. Trimming pared 4 bases from V and 7 bases from J, leaving 11 bases between. In germline, CDR1 is SGHDN, CDR2 FVKESK.

This clone was recorded once. The chain links TRBV24-1 to TRBJ2-2; weak D call: TRBD1 (6 bases). The CDR3 consists of 16 residues. Germline lookup yields CDR1 KGHDR and CDR2 SFDVKD. The V end was cut by 4 bases, the J end by 4 bases, with 15 bases between. The CDR3 is CATSDPPTTGTGELFF. The CDR3 coding sequence is TGTGCCACCAGTGACCCTCCCACGACAGGCACCGGGGAGCTGTTTTTT.

This clone was counted once. The CDR3 spells CASSYIGETQYF. CDR3 DNA: TGTGCCAGCAGTTATATCGGAGAGACCCAGTACTTC. The rearrangement joins TRBV6-2 or TRBV6-3 to TRBJ2-5; no definite D call. CDR1 and CDR2 (germline): MNHEY, SVGEGT. The CDR3 runs to 12 residues. The V gene lost 3 bases and the J gene lost 4 bases, with 6 bases spanning the gap.

The chain couples TRBV27 to TRBJ1-1, with D maybe TRBD1 (6 bases). The CDR3 spans 15 residues. Per germline, CDR1 MNHEY and CDR2 SMNVEV (reference sequence). The V end was cut by 5 bases, the J end by 3 bases, with 16 bases between. As DNA, the CDR3 is TGTGCCAGCAGTCCCTTCGAAGGACAGCACACTGAAGCTTTCTTT. Translating it yields CASSPFEGQHTEAFF.

The rearrangement joins TRBV27 to TRBJ2-3; maybe TRBD1 (6 bases). The CDR3 spans 14 residues. Germline CDR1 and CDR2: MNHEY and SMNVEV (reference sequence). Trimming took 6 bases from V and 2 from J, leaving 12 bases between them. CDR3 sequence: CASRNGQFTDTQYF. CDR3 sequence (DNA): TGTGCCAGCAGGAACGGACAGTTCACAGATACGCAGTATTTT.

The chain carries TRBV7-8 and TRBJ1-5, with TRBD1 matching 9 bases. This CDR3 is built from 19 residues. Germline loops: CDR1 SGHVS, CDR2 FQNEAQ. The junction had 14 bases not matched to a gene; V was cut back by 5 bases and J by 0 bases. CDR3 residues: CASSPRKPGTGLSNQPQHF. CDR3 nucleotides: TGTGCCAGCAGCCCGAGGAAGCCCGGGACAGGGCTTAGCAATCAGCCCCAGCATTTT.

The V call is TRBV4-2, the J call TRBJ1-3, with D perhaps matching TRBD1 (5 bases). The CDR3 runs 17 residues. Germline V gene lookup returns CDR1 LGHNA and CDR2 YNFKEQ. V was pared by 4 bases and J by 0 bases, with 16 bases between. The CDR3, as DNA: TGTGCCAGCAGCCTGCTAGGGGAACTTATCTCTGGAAACACCATATATTTT. Amino acid sequence: CASSLLGELISGNTIYF.

This clone occurred once. The chain is built from TRBV5-1 and TRBJ2-5; 8 positions agree with TRBD2. V trimming: 0 bases; J trimming: 1 base; junction bases outside the gene matches: 8. Germline CDR1 reads SGHRS; CDR2 reads YFSETQ. The CDR3 covers 17 residues. The CDR3 spells CASSLGLGSGAQETQYF. Here the CDR3 DNA reads TGCGCCAGCAGCTTGGGGCTAGGTAGCGGGGCCCAAGAGACCCAGTACTTC.

This sequence joins TRBV10-3 and TRBJ2-7, with 7 positions matching TRBD1. Looked up from germline, CDR1 is ENHRY and CDR2 is SYGVKD. Trimming cost V 6 bases and J 0 bases; bases outside gene matches: 2. The CDR3 runs to 13 residues. CDR3 in amino acids: CAIRGTDSYEQYV. CDR3 bases: TGTGCCATCAGAGGGACAGACTCCTACGAGCAGTACGTC.

The chain uses TRBV19 and TRBJ1-5; D unresolved. Trimming left V 5 bases short and J 9 bases short, with 17 bases between. The V gene's germline CDR1 is LNHDA and CDR2 SQIVND (reference sequence). This CDR3 is built from 14 residues. The CDR3 coding sequence is TGTGCCAGTAGTCCGAGTCCCCTACGGTGGCCCCAGCATTTT. As protein: CASSPSPLRWPQHF. Variable domain in full (rest from reference TRBV19 and TRBJ1-5): DGGITQSPKYLFRKEGQNVTLSCEQNLNHDAMYWYRQDPGQGLRLIYYSQIVNDFQKGDIAEGYSVSREKKESFPLTVTSAQKNPTAFYLCASSPSPLRWPQHFGDGTRLSIL.

The chain joins TRBV28 to TRBJ1-2; 11 bases line up with TRBD1. The CDR3 covers 17 residues. V shed 5 bases, J shed 8 bases, and the junction held 16 bases outside the gene matches. Germline V gene data show CDR1 as MDHEN and CDR2 as SYDVKM. The CDR3 DNA reads TGTGCCAGCAGTCCCCCGGGACAGGGGGGAACGATCGTAGGCTACACCTTC. It encodes CASSPPGQGGTIVGYTF.

This rearrangement joins TRBV6-5 to TRBJ1-6; 7 bases line up with TRBD1. The V gene's germline CDR1 is MNHEY and CDR2 SVGAGI. The CDR3 is made up of 13 amino acids. The trim removed 6 bases at V and 10 bases at J, leaving 6 bases unmatched. For the CDR3, the DNA is TGTGCCAGCAGCCAATCCAGGGGGTCACCCCTCCACTTT. It is translated as CASSQSRGSPLHF.

V gene TRBV28 combines with J gene TRBJ1-5, with D unresolved. The CDR3 sequence is 13 residues long. V was cut by 7 bases and J by 1 base, with 8 bases left in between. Germline V CDR1 and CDR2: MDHEN, SYDVKM. CDR3 sequence: CASTTQSNQPQHF. The CDR3 DNA is TGTGCCAGCACCACCCAGAGCAATCAGCCCCAGCATTTT.